The T cell receptor (beta chain) described here comes from a study of shared clonotypes between healthy human individuals (dated by TCRdb to the early 2020s). At the level of the whole study: A few men and two women, aged 18 to 49 years, made up the cohort. Blood TCR repertoires of about five healthy adults were deeply sequenced to estimate repertoire size and the extent of clonotype sharing between individuals. To increase sequencing depth and limit assay-specific biases, different laboratories used diverse techniques to prepare libraries and sequence TCR repertoires. Between about 0.94 and 8.9 billion PBMCs per donor were obtained by leukapheresis. For each donor, CD4 naive and CD4 memory were each run on three plates, CD8 naive on two plates, and CD8 memory on one plate.

General conclusions and limits of the study: Based on pairwise subsampling, the degree of clonotype sharing among donors was expected to be affected by sequencing depth. Sampling was limited to blood, and TCR repertoires in tissue likely differ from TCR repertoires in blood. Naive subsets generally had larger estimated clonotype richness than memory subsets did. Across several donors, about 5.2% of naive CD4, approximately 4% of naive CD8, approximately 2.5% of memory CD4, and approximately 0.4% of memory CD8 clonotypes were shared. Clonotypes shared by all four sorted-subset donors showed higher generation probabilities than non-shared clonotypes. The small number of donors limited the genetic and exposure-history diversity represented. Incomplete sequencing was indicated by rarefaction of sorted-subset datasets, despite the large sequencing depth.

Points on this clone: The antigen it binds to is not known. No much larger clonotype is one base removed from it; base qualities were not supplied.

Healthy HIV-negative adults with no recently reported acute infections or vaccinations were included as donors. Every donor was a Caucasian adult residing in Nashville, Tennessee, USA. CD4+ T cells were enriched through magnetic negative selection, after which naive cells were positively selected on CD45RA and the remaining negative fraction served as the memory subset. After blood collection by leukapheresis, PBMCs were isolated using Ficoll-Histopaque density gradient centrifugation and then cryopreserved in the vapor phase of liquid nitrogen. Analytical flow cytometry was used to check the purity and quantity of every magnetically sorted T cell population. Genomic DNA was isolated from every sorted fraction and measured by UV absorbance on a Nanodrop 2000c. The CDR3 measures 15 amino acids from cysteine to phenylalanine. The retained sequence is limited to the CDR3, 45 bases, with the frame set at the first base. According to the germline V gene, CDR1 reads ENHRY and CDR2 reads SYGVKD. Trimming takes 6 bases from V and 4 bases from J, and the germline ends sit 19 bases apart.

TCR CDR3 regions were amplified from genomic DNA by multiplex PCR using the deep immunoSEQ assay. Genomic DNA extracted from each cell subset was distributed evenly over all wells of several immunoSEQ 96-well plates, and each plate served as one replicate. For sorted subsets, roughly 0.2 ug genomic DNA, equal to about 30,000 T cell genomes, was loaded into each replicate PCR. The purified libraries were quantified using a Qubit 3.0 fluorometer, sized with a Bioanalyzer 2100, and then quantified again using the KAPA Library Quantification kit. Every immunoSEQ 96-well plate was sequenced on a dedicated single-read 150-cycle Illumina NextSeq 550 flow cell. The study's processing was this. The immunoSEQ output contained only junctional sequences without quality scores, so filtering could not match that applied to full-length reads. Sequences were annotated with PyIR, a Python wrapper for IgBLAST v1.9, and V/J genes and CDR3 were assigned using IMGT germline references. Reads with weak V/J assignments (E-value above 1e-6), missing CDR3, stop codons, out-of-frame junctions, or ambiguous translated residues were removed. V3J clonotypes were defined by identical inferred V gene, J gene, and CDR3 amino acid sequence. Percentage overlap between repertoires was computed as shared unique clonotypes divided by the size of the smaller repertoire. RTK rarefaction, the Chao1 estimator, and Recon v2.1 estimates of unobserved clonotypes were used to assess repertoire richness. Generation probabilities were computed with OLGA for all TCRbeta clonotypes obtained by the gDNA method from several donors. TCRdb provides this immuneACCESS table in a form limited to in-frame rearrangements. Some clones are lacking; in checked studies, under half of them reflect an unresolved V gene, and why the rest are absent is not known. V, J and clone size derive from that table, while D and trimming were established from the DNA sequence. Here the sample has 2 million to 2.5 million clones; 90% to 95% occur a single time. The ten largest clones represent under 0.45% of the sample.

Source material: naive CD4+ T cells from PBMCs. Per the publication, the cell subset or site label means: CD45RA+ positively selected. The V gene is TRBV10-3 and the J gene is TRBJ2-7; the D region possibly corresponds to TRBD2 (7 bases align). The receptor was derived from a man aged 18 to 30 in good health. Some clones in this sample may be carry-over from other donors' samples. The base sequence is TGTGCCATCAGAGGGACATCGCGGGGGCTTTACGAGCAGTACTTC. Its product reads: CAIRGTSRGLYEQYF.